What follows are 2 T cell receptor beta chains derived from one specimen sequenced in a study of T cells after posttransplantation cyclophosphamide. Assay used: immunoSEQ multiplex PCR; TCRdb lists only in-frame clones, some missing. The table shows tens of thousands of clones, with 90% to 95% occurring only once. The naive gate required viable CD3+CD4+ or CD3+CD8+ cells with CCR7+CD45RA+CD45RO-CD95-CD27+CD28+ phenotype. The sequencing sample was made of naive CD4+ T cells sorted from blood. These receptors originate from a man aged 30-40 years in good health and a related stem cell transplant donor.

This chain connects TRBV5-4 to TRBJ2-1; no clear D gene. This CDR3 contains 13 residues. Germline V lookup: CDR1 SGHNT, CDR2 YYREEE (reference sequence). V lost 1 base and J lost 8, with 10 bases in between. The CDR3, as DNA: TGTGCCAGCAGCTTGCCGAGCCGGGATGAGCAGTTCTTC. Residues: CASSLPSRDEQFF. Full variable domain (outside the CDR3, taken from reference TRBV5-4 and TRBJ2-1): ETGVTQSPTHLIKTRGQQVTLRCSSQSGHNTVSWYQQALGQGPQFIFQYYREEENGRGNFPPRFSGLQFPNYSSELNVNALELDDSALYLCASSLPSRDEQFFGPGTRLTVL.

V is TRBV7-3 and J is TRBJ2-5; D perhaps matches TRBD2 (7 bases). V lost 5 bases and J lost 5, with 18 bases in between. This CDR3 is built from 15 residues. Germline V gene data show CDR1 as SGHTA and CDR2 as FQGTGA. CDR3 nucleotide sequence: TGTGCCAGCAGCCGGACTGGGGGGGCCGGGGAGACCCAGTACTTC. It codes for CASSRTGGAGETQYF.